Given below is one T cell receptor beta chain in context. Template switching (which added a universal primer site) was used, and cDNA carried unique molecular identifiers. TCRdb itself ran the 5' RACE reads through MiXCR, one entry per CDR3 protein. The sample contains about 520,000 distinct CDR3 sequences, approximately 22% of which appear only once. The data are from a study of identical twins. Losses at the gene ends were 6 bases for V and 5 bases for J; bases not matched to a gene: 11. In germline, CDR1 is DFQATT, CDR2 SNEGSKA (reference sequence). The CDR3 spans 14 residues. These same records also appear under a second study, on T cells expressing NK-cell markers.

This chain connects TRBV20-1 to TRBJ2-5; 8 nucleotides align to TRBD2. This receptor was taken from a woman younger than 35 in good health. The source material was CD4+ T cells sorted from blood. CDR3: CSARAGGARETQYF. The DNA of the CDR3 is TGCAGTGCCAGGGCCGGGGGGGCTAGGGAGACCCAGTACTTC.